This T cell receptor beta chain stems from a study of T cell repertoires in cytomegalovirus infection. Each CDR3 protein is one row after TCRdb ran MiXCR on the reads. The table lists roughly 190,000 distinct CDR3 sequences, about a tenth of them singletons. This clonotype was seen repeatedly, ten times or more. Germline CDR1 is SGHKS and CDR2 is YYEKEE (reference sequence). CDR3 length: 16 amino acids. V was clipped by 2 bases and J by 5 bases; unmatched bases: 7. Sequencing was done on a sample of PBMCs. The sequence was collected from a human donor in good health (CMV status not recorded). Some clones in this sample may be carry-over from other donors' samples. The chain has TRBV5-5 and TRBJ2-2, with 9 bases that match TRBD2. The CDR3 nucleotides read TGTGCCAGCAGCTTTAGCGGGAGACAGGATACCGGGGAGCTGTTTTTT. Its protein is CASSFSGRQDTGELFF.